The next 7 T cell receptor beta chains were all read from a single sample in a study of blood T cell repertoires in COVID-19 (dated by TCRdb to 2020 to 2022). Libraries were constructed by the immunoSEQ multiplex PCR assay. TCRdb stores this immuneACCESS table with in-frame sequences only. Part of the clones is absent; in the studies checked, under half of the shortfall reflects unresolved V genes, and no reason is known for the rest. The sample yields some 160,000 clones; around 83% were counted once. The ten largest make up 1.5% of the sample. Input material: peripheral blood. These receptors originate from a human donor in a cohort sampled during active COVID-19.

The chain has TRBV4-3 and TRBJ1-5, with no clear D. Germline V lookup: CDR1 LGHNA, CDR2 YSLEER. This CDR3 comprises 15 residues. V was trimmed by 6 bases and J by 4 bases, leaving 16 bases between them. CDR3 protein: CASSLDLYSNQPQHF. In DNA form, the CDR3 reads TGCGCCAGCAGTCTGGACTTGTACTCTAATCAGCCCCAGCATTTT.

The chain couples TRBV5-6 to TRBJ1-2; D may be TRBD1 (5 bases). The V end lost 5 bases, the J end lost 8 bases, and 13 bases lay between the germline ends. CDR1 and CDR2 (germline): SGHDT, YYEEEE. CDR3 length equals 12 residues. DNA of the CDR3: TGTGCCAGCAGATCAGGGTCTCGGGGCTACACCTTC. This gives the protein CASRSGSRGYTF. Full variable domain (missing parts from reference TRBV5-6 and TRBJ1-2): DAGVTQSPTHLIKTRGQQVTLRCSPKSGHDTVSWYQQALGQGPQFIFQYYEEEERQRGNFPDRFSGHQFPNYSSELNVNALLLGDSALYLCASRSGSRGYTFGSGTRLTVV.

The chain's CDR3 is CASRGDRNTEAFF. DNA of the CDR3: TGTGCCAGCAGGGGGGACAGGAACACTGAAGCTTTCTTT. The rearrangement links TRBV12-3 or TRBV12-4 to TRBJ1-1; 7 nucleotides line up with TRBD1. The CDR3 extends over 13 amino acids. V dropped 6 bases and J dropped 1; count of bases not matched to a gene: 2.

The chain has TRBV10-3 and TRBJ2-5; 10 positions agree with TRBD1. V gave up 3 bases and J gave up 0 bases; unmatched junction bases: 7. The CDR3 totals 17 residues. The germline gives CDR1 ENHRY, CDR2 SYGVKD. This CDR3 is CAISETTGGPYQETQYF. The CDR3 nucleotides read TGTGCCATCAGTGAAACGACAGGGGGCCCCTACCAAGAGACCCAGTACTTC.

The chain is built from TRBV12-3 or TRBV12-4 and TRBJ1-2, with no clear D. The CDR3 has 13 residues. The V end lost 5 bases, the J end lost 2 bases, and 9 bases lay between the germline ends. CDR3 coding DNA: TGTGCCAGCAGTCGTAGCGAGAACTATGGCTACACCTTC. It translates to CASSRSENYGYTF.

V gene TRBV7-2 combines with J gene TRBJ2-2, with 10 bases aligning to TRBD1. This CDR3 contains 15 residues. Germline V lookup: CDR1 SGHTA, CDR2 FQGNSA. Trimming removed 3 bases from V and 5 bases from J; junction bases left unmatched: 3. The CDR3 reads CASSLGQGSTGELFF. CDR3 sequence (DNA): TGTGCCAGCAGCTTGGGACAGGGGTCGACCGGGGAGCTGTTTTTT. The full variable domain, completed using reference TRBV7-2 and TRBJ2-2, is GAGVSQSPSNKVTEKGKDVELRCDPISGHTALYWYRQSLGQGLEFLIYFQGNSAPDKSGLPSDRFSAERTGGSVSTLTIQRTQQEDSAVYLCASSLGQGSTGELFFGEGSRLTVL.

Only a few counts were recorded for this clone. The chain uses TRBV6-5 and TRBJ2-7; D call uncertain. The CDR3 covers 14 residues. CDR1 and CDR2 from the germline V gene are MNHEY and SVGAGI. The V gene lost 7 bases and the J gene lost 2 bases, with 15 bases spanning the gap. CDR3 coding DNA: TGTGCCAGCACCTCCACGGAGTCGGCCTACGAGCAGTACTTC. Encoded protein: CASTSTESAYEQYF.